These T cell receptor beta chains were read from a single sample in a study of blood T cell repertoires in COVID-19. Using immunoSEQ multiplex PCR, the repertoire was profiled, and TCRdb retains in-frame clones only, with some absent. The sample lists fewer than 400,000 clones; around nine tenths were seen once. Input material: PBMCs or T cells enriched from blood (not recorded which). Every receptor here comes from a woman aged 30 to 39 who had recovered from COVID-19. Each CDR3 is given with its conserved first and last residue. The D gene is left open where the match is weak.

TRBJ1-6 TRBV18 NA CASSPGGLSPLHF
TRBJ1-4 TRBV30 NA CAQTQGLNEKLFF
TRBJ2-3 TRBV28 NA CASRTGEADTQYF
TRBJ1-5 TRBV6-5 NA CASSYSGGGNQPQHF
TRBJ2-1 TRBV6-2/TRBV6-3 NA CASSFLGQLAYNEQFF
TRBJ2-7 TRBV6-5 NA CATRRSGGRREQYF
TRBJ1-4 TRBV2 TRBD1 CASKGQAGNEKLFF
TRBJ2-3 TRBV7-8 TRBD2 CASSLGGILAGVDTQYF
TRBJ2-3 TRBV9 TRBD1 CASSVDGTDTDTQYF
TRBJ2-3 TRBV28 NA CASSPVGGSTDTQYF
TRBJ2-7 TRBV6-1 TRBD1 CASSDQGASFLRSYEQYF
TRBJ1-2 TRBV5-1 NA CASSDPNSQGIYGYTF
TRBJ2-2 TRBV7-2 NA CASSSHARLSNTGELFF
TRBJ2-3 TRBV2 NA CASSELAGFSTDTQYF
TRBJ1-2 TRBV28 NA CASSLTGANYGYTF
TRBJ2-2 TRBV6-2/TRBV6-3 NA CASSYPTGELFF
TRBJ2-1 TRBV2 TRBD1 CASSLRRQGAGNEQFF
TRBJ1-1 TRBV4-1 NA CASSQERPTRSEAFF
TRBJ2-7 TRBV6-5 NA CASSYETGEQYF
TRBJ2-6 TRBV28 TRBD2 CASLRLAGGVYGANVLTF
TRBJ1-2 TRBV27 NA CASSWETGSLYGYTF
TRBJ2-1 TRBV30 TRBD2 CAWSRGGAYNEQFF
TRBJ2-7 TRBV9 TRBD2 CASSGPFGLADSYEQYF
TRBJ2-7 TRBV28 NA CASSRLGGLGSYEQYF
TRBJ1-4 TRBV19 NA CASSIRTVGEKLFF
TRBJ2-7 TRBV28 NA CASTTGGGYEQYF
TRBJ1-3 TRBV9 NA CASSEQGYSGNTIYF
TRBJ2-7 TRBV3-1/TRBV3-2 NA CASSLLPGGAYEQYF
TRBJ1-3 TRBV7-9 NA CASSLREASGNTIYF
TRBJ2-3 TRBV3-1/TRBV3-2 NA CASSPPGPRGQYF
TRBJ2-5 TRBV3-1/TRBV3-2 NA CASSRLGEETQYF
TRBJ1-1 TRBV5-1 NA CASARGGQNTEAFF
TRBJ1-1 TRBV7-3 NA CASSPGYTTEAFF
TRBJ2-3 TRBV2 TRBD2 CASKSGTSASDTQYF
TRBJ2-2 TRBV7-9 NA CASSSPGGNTGELFF
TRBJ1-1 TRBV11-2 NA CASSLALGRDEAFF
TRBJ2-6 TRBV9 TRBD1 CASSVTGGNGANVLTF
TRBJ1-1 TRBV7-6 TRBD1 CAVRGYESTEAFF
TRBJ1-1 TRBV21-1 NA CASSNERKEAFF
TRBJ1-5 TRBV10-3 NA CAISYDSRNQPQHF
TRBJ2-1 TRBV6-4 NA CASSDLANNEQFF
TRBJ1-2 TRBV30 NA CARSGGTDNYGYTF
TRBJ2-2 TRBV7-3 TRBD2 CASSINDGGRVNTGELFF
TRBJ1-4 TRBV10-3 TRBD1 CAISIDRGGEKLFF
TRBJ2-7 TRBV13 NA CASSSRNSYEQYF
TRBJ1-2 TRBV5-1 TRBD1 CASSLDRGGGYTF
TRBJ1-4 TRBV25-1 NA CASRGTGKDEKLFF
TRBJ2-1 TRBV27 NA CASSLRALVANEQFF
TRBJ2-5 TRBV2 NA CASIEENAAETQYF
TRBJ1-4 TRBV29-1 NA CSVGGQGPEKLFF
TRBJ1-5 TRBV10-3 NA CAISLDSSQPQHF
TRBJ2-3 TRBV3-1/TRBV3-2 NA CASSPGVDTQYF